This T cell receptor beta chain was sequenced in a study of low-dose radiotherapy and immunotherapy resistance in tumors. Whole-study context: Treatment of Cohort 2 consisted of 1 Gy per fraction every two weeks, amounting to 13 Gy over 26 weeks. On cycle 1 day 1, patients started four cycles of oral aspirin 300 mg daily.

The germline V gene encodes CDR1 MGHDK and CDR2 SYGVNS. The CDR3 sequence is 11 residues long. V was cut by 8 bases and J by 8 bases, with 10 bases left in between. cDNA synthesis used a TRAV/TRBV-specific primer set for both chains. The authors amplified TCRs for 20 PCR cycles with a constant-region primer and a V-primer adapter. TCRdb re-called the reads with MiXCR, one entry per CDR3 protein. Counted here are about 9,800 distinct CDR3 sequences, around 79% occurring once; the ten biggest clones make up about 1.5%. The donors, trial participants, received nivolumab, ipilimumab, aspirin, low-dose cyclophosphamide and low-dose radiotherapy.

V is TRBV25-1 and J is TRBJ2-1; D tentatively reads TRBD1 or TRBD2 (6 bases each). The sequence came from a human donor with advanced metastatic prostate, ovarian, gallbladder or colorectal cancer (not recorded which). This table probably holds off-target reads from a library built for another chain. CDR3 sequence: CASGRGDEQFF. In DNA form, the CDR3 reads TGTGCCAGCGGAAGGGGGGATGAGCAGTTCTTC.